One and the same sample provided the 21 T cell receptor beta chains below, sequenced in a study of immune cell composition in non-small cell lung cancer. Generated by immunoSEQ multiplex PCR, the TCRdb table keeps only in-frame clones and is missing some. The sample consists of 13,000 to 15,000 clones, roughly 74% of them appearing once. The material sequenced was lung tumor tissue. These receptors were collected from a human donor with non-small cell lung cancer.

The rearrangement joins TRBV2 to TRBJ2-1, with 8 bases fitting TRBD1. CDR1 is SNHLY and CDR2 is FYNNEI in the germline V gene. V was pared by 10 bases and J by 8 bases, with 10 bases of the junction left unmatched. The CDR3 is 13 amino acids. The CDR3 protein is CATQRDRRDEQFF. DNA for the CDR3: TGTGCCACCCAGAGGGACAGGAGGGATGAGCAGTTCTTC. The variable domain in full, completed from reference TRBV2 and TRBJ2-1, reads EPEVTQTPSHQVTQMGQEVILRCVPISNHLYFYWYRQILGQKVEFLVSFYNNEISEKSEIFDDQFSVERPDGSNFTLKIRSTKLEDSAMYFCATQRDRRDEQFFGPGTRLTVL.

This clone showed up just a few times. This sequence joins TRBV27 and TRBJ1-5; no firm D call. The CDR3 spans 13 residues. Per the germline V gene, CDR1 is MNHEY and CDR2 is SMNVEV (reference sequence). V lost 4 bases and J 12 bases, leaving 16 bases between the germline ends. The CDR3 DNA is TGTGCCAGCAGTTCCCACGACACCCCACGCCAGCATTTT. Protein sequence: CASSSHDTPRQHF.

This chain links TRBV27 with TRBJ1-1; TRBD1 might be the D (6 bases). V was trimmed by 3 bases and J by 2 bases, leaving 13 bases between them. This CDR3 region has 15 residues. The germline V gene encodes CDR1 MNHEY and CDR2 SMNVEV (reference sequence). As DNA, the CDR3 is TGTGCCAGCAGTTTCGACCCGACAGGTAACACTGAAGCTTTCTTT. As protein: CASSFDPTGNTEAFF.

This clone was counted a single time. CDR3 in DNA: TGTGCCAGCAGAAAACCGGGACAGGGGGCGAACACTGAAGCTTTCTTT. Protein sequence: CASRKPGQGANTEAFF. The chain has TRBV28 and TRBJ1-1; 12 nucleotides agree with TRBD1. This CDR3 contains 16 residues. Germline values: CDR1 MDHEN, CDR2 SYDVKM. V shed 6 bases, J shed 1 base, and the junction held 6 bases outside the gene matches. The variable domain in full, completed from reference TRBV28 and TRBJ1-1, reads DVKVTQSSRYLVKRTGEKVFLECVQDMDHENMFWYRQDPGLGLRLIYFSYDVKMKEKGDIPEGYSVSREKKERFSLILESASTNQTSMYLCASRKPGQGANTEAFFGQGTRLTVV.

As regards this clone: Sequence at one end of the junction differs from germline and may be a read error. CDR3 nucleotides: TGCGCCAGCAGCCCATCACGAGTCTCTGGAAACACCATATATTTT. Protein product: CASSPSRVSGNTIYF. The chain couples TRBV7-9 to TRBJ1-3; no clear D gene. This CDR3 region has 15 residues. Looked up from germline, CDR1 is SEHNR and CDR2 is FQNEAQ (reference sequence).

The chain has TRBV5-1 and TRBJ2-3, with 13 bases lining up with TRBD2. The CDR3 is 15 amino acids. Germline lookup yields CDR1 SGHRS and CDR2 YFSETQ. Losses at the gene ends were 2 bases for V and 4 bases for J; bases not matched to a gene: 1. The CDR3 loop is CASSLGLAGADTQYF. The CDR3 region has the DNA TGCGCCAGCAGCTTAGGACTAGCGGGGGCAGATACGCAGTATTTT.

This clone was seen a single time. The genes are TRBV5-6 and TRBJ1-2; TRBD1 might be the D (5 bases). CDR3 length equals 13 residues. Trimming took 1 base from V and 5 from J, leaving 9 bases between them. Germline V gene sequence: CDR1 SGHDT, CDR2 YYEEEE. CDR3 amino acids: CASSLTGLYGYTF. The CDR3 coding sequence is TGTGCCAGCAGCTTGACAGGACTATATGGCTACACCTTC.

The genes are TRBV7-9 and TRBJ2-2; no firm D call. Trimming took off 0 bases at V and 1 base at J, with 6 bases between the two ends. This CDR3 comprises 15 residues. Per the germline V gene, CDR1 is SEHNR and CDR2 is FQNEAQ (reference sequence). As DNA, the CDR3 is TGTGCCAGCAGCTTAGCGACTCTGAACACCGGGGAGCTGTTTTTT. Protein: CASSLATLNTGELFF.

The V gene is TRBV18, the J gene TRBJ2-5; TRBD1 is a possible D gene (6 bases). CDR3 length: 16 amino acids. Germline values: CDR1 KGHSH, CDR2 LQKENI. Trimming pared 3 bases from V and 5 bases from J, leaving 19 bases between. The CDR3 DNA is TGTGCCAGCTCACCCCCGGACAGATCTGGGAGTGAGACCCAGTACTTC. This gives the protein CASSPPDRSGSETQYF.

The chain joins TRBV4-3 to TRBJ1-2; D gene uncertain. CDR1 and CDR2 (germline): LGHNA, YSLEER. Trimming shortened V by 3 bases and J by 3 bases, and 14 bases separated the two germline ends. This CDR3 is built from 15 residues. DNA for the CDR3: TGCGCCAGCAGCCAGGAGAGGAGGCCCTACTATGGCTACACCTTC. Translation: CASSQERRPYYGYTF.

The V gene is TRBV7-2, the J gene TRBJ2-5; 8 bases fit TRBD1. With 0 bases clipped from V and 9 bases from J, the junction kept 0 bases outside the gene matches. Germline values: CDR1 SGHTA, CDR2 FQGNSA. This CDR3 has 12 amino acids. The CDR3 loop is CASSLATGAQYF. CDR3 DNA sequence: TGTGCCAGCAGCTTAGCGACAGGGGCCCAGTACTTC.

CDR3 protein: CASSQLTGRVNTEAFF. Here the CDR3 DNA reads TGTGCCAGCAGCCAATTGACAGGGCGGGTGAACACTGAAGCTTTCTTT. V and J are TRBV14 and TRBJ1-1; 7 nucleotides agree with TRBD1. Trimming cost V 2 bases and J 0 bases; bases outside gene matches: 6. This CDR3 has 16 residues. CDR1 is SGHDN, CDR2 FVKESK, per germline.

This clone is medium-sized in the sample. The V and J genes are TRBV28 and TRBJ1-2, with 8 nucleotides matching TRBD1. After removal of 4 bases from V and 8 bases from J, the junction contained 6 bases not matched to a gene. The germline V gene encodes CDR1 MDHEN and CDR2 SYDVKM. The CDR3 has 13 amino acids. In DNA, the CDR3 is TGTGCCAGCAGTTATCAGGGGGCAAAGGGCTACACCTTC. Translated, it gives CASSYQGAKGYTF.

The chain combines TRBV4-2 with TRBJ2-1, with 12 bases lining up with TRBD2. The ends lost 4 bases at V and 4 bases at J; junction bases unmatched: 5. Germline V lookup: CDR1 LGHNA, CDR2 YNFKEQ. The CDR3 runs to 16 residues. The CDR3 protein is CASSLGLAGSYNEQFF. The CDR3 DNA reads TGTGCCAGCAGCCTTGGACTAGCGGGGAGTTACAATGAGCAGTTCTTC.

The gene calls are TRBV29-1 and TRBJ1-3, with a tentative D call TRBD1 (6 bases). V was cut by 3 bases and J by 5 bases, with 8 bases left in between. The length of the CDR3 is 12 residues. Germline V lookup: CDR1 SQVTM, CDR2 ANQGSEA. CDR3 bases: TGCAGCGTTGACGACAGGCGAAACACCATATATTTT. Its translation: CSVDDRRNTIYF.

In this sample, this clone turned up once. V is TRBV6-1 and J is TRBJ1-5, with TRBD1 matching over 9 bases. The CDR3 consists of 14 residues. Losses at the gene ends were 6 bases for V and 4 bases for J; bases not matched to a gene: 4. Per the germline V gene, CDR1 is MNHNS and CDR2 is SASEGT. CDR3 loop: CASRHRGHNQPQHF. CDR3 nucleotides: TGTGCCAGCAGGCACAGGGGGCATAATCAGCCCCAGCATTTT.

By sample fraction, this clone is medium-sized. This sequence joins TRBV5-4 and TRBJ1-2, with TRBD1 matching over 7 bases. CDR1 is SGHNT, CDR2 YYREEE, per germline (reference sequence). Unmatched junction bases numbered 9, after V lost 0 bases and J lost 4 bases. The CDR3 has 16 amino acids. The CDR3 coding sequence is TGTGCCAGCAGCTTGGCCGGGACAGTCTTGGGCTATGGCTACACCTTC. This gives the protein CASSLAGTVLGYGYTF.

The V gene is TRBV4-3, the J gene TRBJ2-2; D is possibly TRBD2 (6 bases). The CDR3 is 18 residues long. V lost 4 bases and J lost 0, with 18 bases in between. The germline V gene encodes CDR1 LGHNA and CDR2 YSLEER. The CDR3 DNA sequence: TGCGCCAGCAGCCGTCAGCGGCGGGGCCCCTCGAACACCGGGGAGCTGTTTTTT. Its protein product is CASSRQRRGPSNTGELFF.

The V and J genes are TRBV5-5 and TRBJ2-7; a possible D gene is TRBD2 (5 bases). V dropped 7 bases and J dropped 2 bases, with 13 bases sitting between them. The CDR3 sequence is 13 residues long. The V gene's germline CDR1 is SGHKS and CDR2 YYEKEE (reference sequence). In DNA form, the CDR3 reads TGTGCCAGCTCTATTTGGGGAGCCTACGAGCAGTACTTC. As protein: CASSIWGAYEQYF.

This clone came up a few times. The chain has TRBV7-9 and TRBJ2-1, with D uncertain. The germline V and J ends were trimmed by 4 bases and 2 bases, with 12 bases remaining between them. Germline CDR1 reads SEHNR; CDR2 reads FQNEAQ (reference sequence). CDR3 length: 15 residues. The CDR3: CASSSSIQTYNEQFF. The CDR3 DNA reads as TGTGCCAGCAGCTCCTCCATACAGACCTACAATGAGCAGTTCTTC.

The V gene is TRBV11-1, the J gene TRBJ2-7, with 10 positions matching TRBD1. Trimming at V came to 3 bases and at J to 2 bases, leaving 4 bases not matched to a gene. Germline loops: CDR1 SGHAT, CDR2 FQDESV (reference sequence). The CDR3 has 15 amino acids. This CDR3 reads CASSFAGQGAYEQYF. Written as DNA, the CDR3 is TGTGCCAGCAGCTTTGCCGGACAGGGGGCCTACGAGCAGTACTTC.